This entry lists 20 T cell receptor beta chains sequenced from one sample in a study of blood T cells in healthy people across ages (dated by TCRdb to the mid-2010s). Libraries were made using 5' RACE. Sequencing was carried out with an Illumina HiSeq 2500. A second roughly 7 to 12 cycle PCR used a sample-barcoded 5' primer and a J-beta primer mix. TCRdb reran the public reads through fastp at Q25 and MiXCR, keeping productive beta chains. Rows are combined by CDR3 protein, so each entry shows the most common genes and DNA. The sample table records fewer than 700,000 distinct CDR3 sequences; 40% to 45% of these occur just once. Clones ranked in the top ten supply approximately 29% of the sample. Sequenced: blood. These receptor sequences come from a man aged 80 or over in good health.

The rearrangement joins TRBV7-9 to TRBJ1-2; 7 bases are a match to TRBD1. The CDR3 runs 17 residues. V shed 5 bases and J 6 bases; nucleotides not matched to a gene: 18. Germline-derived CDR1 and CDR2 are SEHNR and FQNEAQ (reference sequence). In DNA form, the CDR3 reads TGTGCCAGCAGCCCTCGACAGGGCCGCCTCTCTGTAGATGGCTACACCTTC. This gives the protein CASSPRQGRLSVDGYTF. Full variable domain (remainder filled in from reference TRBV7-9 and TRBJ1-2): DTGVSQNPRHKITKRGQNVTFRCDPISEHNRLYWYRQTLGQGPEFLTYFQNEAQLEKSRLLSDRFSAERPKGSFSTLEIQRTEQGDSAMYLCASSPRQGRLSVDGYTFGSGTRLTVV.

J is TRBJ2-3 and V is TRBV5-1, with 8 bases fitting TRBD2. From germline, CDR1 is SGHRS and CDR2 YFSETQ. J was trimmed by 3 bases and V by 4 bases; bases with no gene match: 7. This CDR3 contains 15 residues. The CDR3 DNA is TGCGCCAGCAGCCGGGAGGGCCAAAAAACAGATACGCAGTATTTT. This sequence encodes CASSREGQKTDTQYF.

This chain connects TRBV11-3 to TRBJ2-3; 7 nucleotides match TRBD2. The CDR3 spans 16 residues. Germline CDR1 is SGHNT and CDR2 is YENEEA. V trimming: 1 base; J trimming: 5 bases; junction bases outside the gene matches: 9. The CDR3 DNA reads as TGTGCCAGCAGCTTAGGCGCGGGGGATCCGAAAGATACGCAGTATTTT. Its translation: CASSLGAGDPKDTQYF.

The DNA for the CDR3 is TGTGCCAGCAGCCAAGATTCAGATGGCTACACCTTC. Protein product: CASSQDSDGYTF. The chain is built from TRBV4-2 and TRBJ1-2; no definite D call. The CDR3 sequence is 12 residues long. Per germline, CDR1 LGHNA and CDR2 YNFKEQ. V was shortened by 0 bases and J by 6 bases, with 5 bases between the two germline ends.

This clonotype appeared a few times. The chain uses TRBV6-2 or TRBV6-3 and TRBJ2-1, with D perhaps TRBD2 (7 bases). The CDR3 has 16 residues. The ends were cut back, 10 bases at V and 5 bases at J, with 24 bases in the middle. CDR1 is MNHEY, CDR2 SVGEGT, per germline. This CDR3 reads CATAAGAGERDNEQFF. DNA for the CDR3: TGTGCCACCGCTGCGGGGGCGGGAGAGAGGGACAATGAGCAGTTCTTC.

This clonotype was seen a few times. CDR3: CSARTHMNTEAFF. CDR3 nucleotides: TGCAGTGCTAGAACCCACATGAACACTGAAGCTTTCTTT. The rearrangement links TRBV20-1 to TRBJ1-1; unclear D gene. V lost 2 bases, J lost 0 bases, and 7 bases lay in between. This CDR3 comprises 13 residues. Germline CDR1 reads DFQATT; CDR2 reads SNEGSKA (reference sequence).

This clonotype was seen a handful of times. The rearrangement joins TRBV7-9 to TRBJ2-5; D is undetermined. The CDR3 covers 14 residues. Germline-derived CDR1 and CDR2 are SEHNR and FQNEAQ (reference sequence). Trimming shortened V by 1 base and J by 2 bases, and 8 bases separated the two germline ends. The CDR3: CASSLVPRQETQYF. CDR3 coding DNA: TGTGCCAGCAGCTTAGTTCCTAGACAAGAGACCCAGTACTTC.

CDR3 sequence (DNA): TGCAGTGCTAGAGATTCCGGGACAGGGAACCTCTACAATGAGCAGTTCTTC. It yields the protein CSARDSGTGNLYNEQFF. The chain combines TRBV20-1 with TRBJ2-1, with TRBD1 matching 9 bases. This CDR3 has 17 amino acids. CDR1 and CDR2 from the germline V gene are DFQATT and SNEGSKA (reference sequence). The ends lost 0 bases at V and 3 bases at J; junction bases unmatched: 9.

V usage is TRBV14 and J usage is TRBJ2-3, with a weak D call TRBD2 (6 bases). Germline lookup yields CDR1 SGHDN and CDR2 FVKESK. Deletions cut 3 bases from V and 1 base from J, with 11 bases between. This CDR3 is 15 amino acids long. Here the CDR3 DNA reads TGTGCCAGCAGCCAGGCGGGACTCCGCACAGATACGCAGTATTTT. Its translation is CASSQAGLRTDTQYF.

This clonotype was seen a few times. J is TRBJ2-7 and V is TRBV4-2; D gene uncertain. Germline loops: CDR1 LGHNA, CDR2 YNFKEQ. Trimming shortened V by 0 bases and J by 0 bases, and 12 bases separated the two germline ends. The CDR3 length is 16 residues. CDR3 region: CASSQDRDSSSYEQYF. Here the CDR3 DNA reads TGTGCCAGCAGCCAAGATAGAGATAGTAGCTCCTACGAGCAGTACTTC.

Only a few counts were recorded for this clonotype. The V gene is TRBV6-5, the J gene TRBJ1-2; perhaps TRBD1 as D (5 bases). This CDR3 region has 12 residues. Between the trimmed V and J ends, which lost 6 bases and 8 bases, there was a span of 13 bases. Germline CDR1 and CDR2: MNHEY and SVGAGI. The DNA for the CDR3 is TGTGCCAGCAGACCCAGGGAATTGGGCTACACCTTC. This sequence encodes CASRPRELGYTF.

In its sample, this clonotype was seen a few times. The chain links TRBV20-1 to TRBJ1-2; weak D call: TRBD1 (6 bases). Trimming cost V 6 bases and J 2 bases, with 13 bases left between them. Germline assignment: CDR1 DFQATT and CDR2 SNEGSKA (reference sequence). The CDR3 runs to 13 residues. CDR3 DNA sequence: TGCAGTGCCGGGTTGACAGGAAACTATGGCTACACCTTC. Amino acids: CSAGLTGNYGYTF.

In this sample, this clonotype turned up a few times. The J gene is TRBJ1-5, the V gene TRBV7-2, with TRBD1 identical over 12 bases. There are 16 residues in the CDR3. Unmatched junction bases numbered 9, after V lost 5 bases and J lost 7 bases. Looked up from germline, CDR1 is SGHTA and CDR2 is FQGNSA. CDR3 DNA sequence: TGTGCCAGCAGCCAGGAGGGACAGGGGGCTTCCCAGCCCCAGCATTTT. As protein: CASSQEGQGASQPQHF.

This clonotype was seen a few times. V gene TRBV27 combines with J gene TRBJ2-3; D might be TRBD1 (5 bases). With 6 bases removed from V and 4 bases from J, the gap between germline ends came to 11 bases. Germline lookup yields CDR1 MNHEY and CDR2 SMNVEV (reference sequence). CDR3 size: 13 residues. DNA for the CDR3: TGTGCCAGCAGGGCCACAGGCTCAGATACGCAGTATTTT. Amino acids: CASRATGSDTQYF.

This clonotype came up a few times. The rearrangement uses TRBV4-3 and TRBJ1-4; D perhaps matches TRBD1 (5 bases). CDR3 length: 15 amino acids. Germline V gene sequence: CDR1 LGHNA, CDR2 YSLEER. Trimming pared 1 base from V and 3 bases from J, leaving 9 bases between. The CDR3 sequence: CASSQGGGANEKLFF. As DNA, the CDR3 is TGCGCCAGCAGCCAAGGTGGGGGGGCTAATGAAAAACTGTTTTTT.

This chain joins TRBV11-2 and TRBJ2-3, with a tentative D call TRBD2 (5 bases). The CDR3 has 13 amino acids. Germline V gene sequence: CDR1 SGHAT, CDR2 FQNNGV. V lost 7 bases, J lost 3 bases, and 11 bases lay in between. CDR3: CASTTEATDTQYF. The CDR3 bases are TGTGCCAGCACCACGGAGGCTACAGATACGCAGTATTTT.

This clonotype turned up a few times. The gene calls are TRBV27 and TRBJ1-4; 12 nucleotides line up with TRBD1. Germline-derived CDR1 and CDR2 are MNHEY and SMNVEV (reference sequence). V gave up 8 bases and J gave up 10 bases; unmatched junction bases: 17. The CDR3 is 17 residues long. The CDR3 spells CASSPTPVGQGAGKLFF. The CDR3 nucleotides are TGTGCCAGCTCACCCACCCCAGTGGGACAGGGGGCAGGAAAACTGTTTTTT.

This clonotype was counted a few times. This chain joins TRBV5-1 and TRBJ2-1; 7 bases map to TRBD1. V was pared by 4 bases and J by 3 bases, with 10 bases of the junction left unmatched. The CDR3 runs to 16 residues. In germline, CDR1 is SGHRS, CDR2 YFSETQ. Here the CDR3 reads CASSIRTGLVYNEQFF. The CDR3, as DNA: TGCGCCAGCAGCATTCGGACAGGTCTTGTCTACAATGAGCAGTTCTTC.

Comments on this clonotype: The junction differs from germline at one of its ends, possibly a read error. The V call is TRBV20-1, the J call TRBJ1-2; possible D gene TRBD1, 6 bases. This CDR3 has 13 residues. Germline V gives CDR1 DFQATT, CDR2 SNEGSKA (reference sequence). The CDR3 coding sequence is TGCAGTGCTGCCGCCCAGGGTGCTGGGGGCTACACCTTT. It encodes CSAAAQGAGGYTF.

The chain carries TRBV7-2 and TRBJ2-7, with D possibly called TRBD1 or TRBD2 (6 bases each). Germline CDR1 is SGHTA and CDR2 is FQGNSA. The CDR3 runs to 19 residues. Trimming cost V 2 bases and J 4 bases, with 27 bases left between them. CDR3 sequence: CASSLKGGKASEERYEQYF. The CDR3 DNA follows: TGTGCCAGCAGCTTAAAGGGGGGAAAAGCTAGCGAAGAGAGATACGAGCAGTACTTC. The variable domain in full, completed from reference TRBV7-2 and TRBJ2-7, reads GAGVSQSPSNKVTEKGKDVELRCDPISGHTALYWYRQSLGQGLEFLIYFQGNSAPDKSGLPSDRFSAERTGGSVSTLTIQRTQQEDSAVYLCASSLKGGKASEERYEQYFGPGTRLTVT.